This entry concerns a single T cell receptor beta chain. This entry is derived from a study of blood T cell repertoires in COVID-19. Looking at the study overall: There were acute and convalescent COVID-19 samples, and they came from the United States, Italy and Spain. From T cells, B-cell-depleted T cells, or PBMCs came the material, which was cDNA or gDNA.

Original methodology: Amplification from reference gene primers served as the basis for estimated nucleated cell counts. Method: immunoSEQ multiplex PCR; TCRdb's copy keeps in-frame clones and lacks some. Clone size and V and J calls were adopted from that table, with D and trimming inferred from the DNA. The sample has roughly 56,000 clones; over 90% are singletons. Germline values: CDR1 LNHNV, CDR2 YYDKDF (reference sequence). Trimming took off 3 bases at V and 3 bases at J, with 18 bases between the two ends. The CDR3 is 16 residues long. This TCR came from a man aged 45-65 years with active COVID-19. Sequenced input: peripheral blood. The V gene is TRBV15, the J gene TRBJ2-7; TRBD2 might be the D (8 bases). The CDR3 DNA reads as TGTGCCACCAGCAGCGGGAGGGGGACAGCGAACTACGAGCAGTACTTC. This sequence encodes CATSSGRGTANYEQYF.